Reported below is one T cell receptor (beta chain). Its antigen is undetermined. This record comes from a study of pediatric ulcerative colitis. General study findings and limits: All ulcerative colitis patients, but no controls, carried two rectal clonotypes. Ulcerative colitis patients shared more blood-rectal clones than controls.

Trimming pared 10 bases from V and 6 bases from J, leaving 18 bases between. This CDR3 contains 13 residues. In germline, CDR1 is SGHNT, CDR2 YYREEE (reference sequence). Profiling relied on immunoSEQ multiplex PCR, and the TCRdb table lists in-frame clones only, not all of them. The sample includes about 36,000 clones, about three quarters of them seen just once. During colonoscopy, one to two rectal pinch biopsies were collected. The V call is TRBV5-4, the J call TRBJ2-3; D gene ambiguous. The sample consisted of gut tissue. This TCR was sampled from a boy aged 10-17 years with moderate ulcerative colitis. Written as DNA, the CDR3 is TGTGCCGGCCGCCAGGATTTTTTTGATACGCAGTATTTT. As protein: CAGRQDFFDTQYF.